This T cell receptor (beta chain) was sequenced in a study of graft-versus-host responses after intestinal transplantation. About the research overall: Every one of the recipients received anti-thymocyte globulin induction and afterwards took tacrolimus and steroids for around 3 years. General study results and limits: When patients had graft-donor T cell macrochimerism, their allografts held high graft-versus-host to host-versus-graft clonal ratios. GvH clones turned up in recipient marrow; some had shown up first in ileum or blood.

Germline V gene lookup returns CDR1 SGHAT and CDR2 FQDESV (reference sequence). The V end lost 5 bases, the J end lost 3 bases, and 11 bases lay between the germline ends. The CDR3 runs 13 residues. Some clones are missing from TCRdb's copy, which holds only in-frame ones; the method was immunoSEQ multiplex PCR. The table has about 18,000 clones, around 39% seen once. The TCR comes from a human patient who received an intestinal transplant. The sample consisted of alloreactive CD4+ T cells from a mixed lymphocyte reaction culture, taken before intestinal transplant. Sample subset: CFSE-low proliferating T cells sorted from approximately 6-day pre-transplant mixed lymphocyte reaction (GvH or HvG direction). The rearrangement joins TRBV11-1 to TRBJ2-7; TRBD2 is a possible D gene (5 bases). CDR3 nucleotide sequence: TGTGCCAGCAGCCGGGATCAGAACTACGAGCAGTACTTC. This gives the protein CASSRDQNYEQYF.